One T cell receptor (beta chain) is described in this entry. Antigen unknown. Deletions cut 8 bases from V and 5 bases from J, with 16 bases between. Per germline, CDR1 SGDLS and CDR2 YYNGEE. The CDR3 spans 13 residues. A multiplex PCR was run with 60 Vbeta primers and 13 Jbeta primers. The table came from immunoSEQ multiplex PCR; TCRdb's copy has only in-frame clones and leaves some out. The data contain approximately 120,000 clones, roughly 80% of them singletons. These data come from a study of cytomegalovirus exposure and HLA in healthy donors. On the study more broadly: The study's early data release held about 80 million unique TCRs from HLA-typed donors.

The study, taken as a whole, reports: According to a later analysis, donors in an Asian-associated ancestry cluster reportedly had fewer N-insertions than the approximately 670-donor mean.

The chain couples TRBV9 to TRBJ2-5; D perhaps matches TRBD2 (5 bases). This receptor was taken from a female donor in good health and CMV-seronegative. The sample comprised PBMCs. The CDR3 coding sequence is TGTGCCAGTAGGTCCGGGAACGGCGAGACCCAGTACTTC. This sequence encodes CASRSGNGETQYF.